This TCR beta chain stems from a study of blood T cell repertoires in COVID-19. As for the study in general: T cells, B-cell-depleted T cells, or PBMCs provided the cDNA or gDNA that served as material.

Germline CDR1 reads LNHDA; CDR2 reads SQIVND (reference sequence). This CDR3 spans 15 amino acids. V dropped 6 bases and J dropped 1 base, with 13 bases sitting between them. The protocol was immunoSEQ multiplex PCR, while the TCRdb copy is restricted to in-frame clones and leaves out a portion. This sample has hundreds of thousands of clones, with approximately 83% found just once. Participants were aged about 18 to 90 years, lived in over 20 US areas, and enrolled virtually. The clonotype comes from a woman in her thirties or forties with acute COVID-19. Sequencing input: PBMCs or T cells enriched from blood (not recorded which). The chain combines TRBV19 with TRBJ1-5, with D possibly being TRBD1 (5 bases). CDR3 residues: CASRGGTRSNQPQHF. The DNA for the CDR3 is TGTGCCAGTAGGGGCGGGACGAGGAGCAATCAGCCCCAGCATTTT.